The next 24 T cell receptor beta chains were all read from a single sample in a study of ipilimumab plus nivolumab after autologous stem cell transplantation. TCRdb's table, derived via immunoSEQ multiplex PCR, lists solely in-frame clones and lacks some. The repertoire holds approximately 10,000 clones, with approximately 72% as singletons. The sample in question was PBMCs, obtained in a trial of ipilimumab plus nivolumab as post-transplant consolidation. These receptors came from a male donor with diffuse large B-cell lymphoma.

This clone has only a few counts. The chain employs TRBV6-1 and TRBJ2-3; TRBD1 is a possible D gene (6 bases). CDR1 and CDR2 (germline): MNHNS, SASEGT. V was cut by 6 bases and J by 1 base, with 8 bases left in between. The CDR3 contains 13 residues. Written as DNA, the CDR3 is TGTGCCAGCAGGTGGACAGGCACAGATACGCAGTATTTT. Encoded protein: CASRWTGTDTQYF.

This chain links TRBV7-9 with TRBJ2-7; 7 bases are a match to TRBD1. Germline V lookup: CDR1 SEHNR, CDR2 FQNEAQ (reference sequence). Germline trimming cut 4 bases from V and 6 bases from J; bases unmatched to any gene: 9. The CDR3 loop spans 14 amino acids. CDR3 amino acids: CASSSSTGLVEQYF. For the CDR3, the DNA is TGTGCCAGCAGCTCGTCGACAGGGTTAGTCGAGCAGTACTTC.

This chain joins TRBV7-9 and TRBJ2-7; 10 positions match TRBD2. The CDR3 covers 15 residues. Trimming cost V 5 bases and J 0 bases; bases outside gene matches: 4. Per germline, CDR1 SEHNR and CDR2 FQNEAQ (reference sequence). The CDR3 region has the DNA TGTGCCAGCAGCCCTAGCGGGGGCCTCTCCTACGAGCAGTACTTC. It specifies CASSPSGGLSYEQYF. The whole variable domain, filled in from reference TRBV7-9 and TRBJ2-7, reads DTGVSQNPRHKITKRGQNVTFRCDPISEHNRLYWYRQTLGQGPEFLTYFQNEAQLEKSRLLSDRFSAERPKGSFSTLEIQRTEQGDSAMYLCASSPSGGLSYEQYFGPGTRLTVT.

J is TRBJ2-1 and V is TRBV9; the D gene is possibly TRBD2 (5 bases). Germline loops: CDR1 SGDLS, CDR2 YYNGEE. The CDR3 extends over 15 amino acids. The germline V and J ends were trimmed by 0 bases and 5 bases, with 12 bases remaining between them. The CDR3 reads CASSVGRYQNNEQFF. Here the CDR3 DNA reads TGTGCCAGCAGCGTAGGGAGGTATCAGAACAATGAGCAGTTCTTC.

The table lists this clone with a count of one. The rearrangement uses TRBV5-1 and TRBJ1-2; no definite D call. The CDR3 covers 13 residues. The ends were cut back, 0 bases at V and 8 bases at J, with 11 bases in the middle. Per germline, CDR1 SGHRS and CDR2 YFSETQ. This chain's CDR3 is CASSLDPSGGYTF. CDR3 coding DNA: TGCGCCAGCAGCTTGGACCCCTCGGGAGGCTACACCTTC.

The chain joins TRBV20-1 to TRBJ1-1; D gene unclear. Looked up from germline, CDR1 is DFQATT and CDR2 is SNEGSKA (reference sequence). The V end lost 4 bases, the J end lost 6 bases, and 9 bases lay between the germline ends. The CDR3 runs to 11 residues. CDR3 residues: CSATEPPEAFF. The CDR3 DNA sequence: TGCAGTGCTACGGAGCCCCCTGAAGCTTTCTTT.

The V and J genes are TRBV27 and TRBJ1-5; tentatively, D is TRBD1 (5 bases). V dropped 0 bases and J dropped 5 bases, with 8 bases sitting between them. This CDR3 spans 14 amino acids. Germline V gives CDR1 MNHEY, CDR2 SMNVEV (reference sequence). Here the CDR3 DNA reads TGTGCCAGCAGTTTATCTCGGGGGGATCAGCCCCAGCATTTT. Its protein product is CASSLSRGDQPQHF.

V is TRBV13 and J is TRBJ1-2; D is unresolved. The CDR3 has 11 amino acids. The germline V and J ends were trimmed by 11 bases and 4 bases, with 11 bases remaining between them. Germline loops: CDR1 PRHDT, CDR2 FYEKMQ (reference sequence). The CDR3 sequence is CAAEAGYGYTF. Written as DNA, the CDR3 is TGTGCCGCAGAAGCCGGCTATGGCTACACCTTC.

V usage is TRBV11-2 and J usage is TRBJ2-7, with a tentative D call TRBD2 (5 bases). The germline gives CDR1 SGHAT, CDR2 FQNNGV. V gave up 5 bases and J gave up 0 bases, with 8 bases separating them. The CDR3 length is 13 residues. CDR3 in DNA: TGTGCCAGCAGCCGAGGACTCTCCTACGAGCAGTACTTC. Residues: CASSRGLSYEQYF.

This sequence joins TRBV28 and TRBJ2-6, with D perhaps matching TRBD1 (5 bases). The CDR3 is made up of 16 amino acids. Trimming stripped 6 bases from V and 2 bases from J, with 14 bases between. CDR1 is MDHEN and CDR2 is SYDVKM in the germline V gene. The CDR3 sequence: CASSNPLGAGANVLTF. CDR3 coding DNA: TGTGCCAGCAGCAACCCCCTAGGGGCTGGGGCCAACGTCCTGACTTTC.

The chain is built from TRBV18 and TRBJ2-2; tentative D call: TRBD1 (5 bases). Germline assignment: CDR1 KGHSH and CDR2 LQKENI. The ends were cut back, 3 bases at V and 6 bases at J, with 11 bases in the middle. CDR3 length equals 14 residues. The DNA for the CDR3 is TGTGCCAGCTCACCGAATACAGGATCCGGGGAGCTGTTTTTT. Translated, it gives CASSPNTGSGELFF.

The chain employs TRBV7-9 and TRBJ1-5; TRBD1 might be the D (6 bases). This CDR3 has 14 residues. Trimming shortened V by 2 bases and J by 5 bases, and 10 bases separated the two germline ends. CDR1 and CDR2 (germline): SEHNR, FQNEAQ (reference sequence). The CDR3: CASSLTGSHQPQHF. The CDR3 DNA follows: TGTGCCAGCAGCTTAACAGGGTCCCATCAGCCCCAGCATTTT.

The rearrangement uses TRBV27 and TRBJ2-1; TRBD1 matches at 9 bases. CDR1 MNHEY and CDR2 SMNVEV come from the germline V gene (reference sequence). V lost 2 bases and J lost 3; bases outside the gene matches: 14. This CDR3 region has 19 residues. CDR3 sequence reads: CASSLGAKQGAKNYNEQFF. The CDR3 DNA sequence: TGTGCCAGCAGTTTAGGGGCTAAACAGGGGGCGAAAAACTACAATGAGCAGTTCTTC.

This clone is classed as large. The chain recombines TRBV15 with TRBJ2-3; D might be TRBD2 (6 bases). This CDR3 is built from 14 residues. The V end was cut by 1 base, the J end by 1 base, with 6 bases between. Germline-derived CDR1 and CDR2 are LNHNV and YYDKDF (reference sequence). This CDR3 reads CATSRGRGTDTQYF. For the CDR3, the DNA is TGTGCCACCAGCAGAGGGAGGGGCACAGATACGCAGTATTTT.

The genes are TRBV29-1 and TRBJ2-7; D unresolved. V dropped 4 bases and J dropped 3 bases, with 7 bases sitting between them. The CDR3 length is 11 residues. Germline V lookup: CDR1 SQVTM, CDR2 ANQGSEA. CDR3 sequence (DNA): TGCAGCGTTGCTAGGGACTACGAGCAGTACTTC. As protein: CSVARDYEQYF.

J is TRBJ2-1 and V is TRBV5-1, with D hard to call. Germline lookup yields CDR1 SGHRS and CDR2 YFSETQ. Trimming took off 7 bases at V and 0 bases at J, with 14 bases between the two ends. The CDR3 length is 15 residues. The CDR3 spells CASLPQVSSYNEQFF. The CDR3 nucleotides are TGCGCCAGCCTCCCGCAGGTGAGCTCCTACAATGAGCAGTTCTTC.

V is TRBV2 and J is TRBJ2-7; 8 bases line up with TRBD2. The CDR3 has 14 amino acids. With V trimmed by 2 bases and J by 6 bases, 6 bases remained unmatched. Germline V gene sequence: CDR1 SNHLY, CDR2 FYNNEI. The DNA of the CDR3 is TGTGCCAGCAGTGAATTAGCGGGGTACCGCGAGCAGTACTTC. It encodes CASSELAGYREQYF.

This clone has only a few counts. The rearrangement uses TRBV28 and TRBJ1-5; D remains ambiguous. V dropped 2 bases and J dropped 4 bases, with 3 bases sitting between them. This CDR3 is built from 12 residues. Germline-derived CDR1 and CDR2 are MDHEN and SYDVKM. CDR3 coding DNA: TGTGCCAGCAGTTTAGTGAATCAGCCCCAGCATTTT. This codes for CASSLVNQPQHF.

This clone has a handful of counts. The CDR3 bases are TGTGCCAGCAGTTTAACAGGGGGCGCGGGAAACACCATATATTTT. Its translation: CASSLTGGAGNTIYF. The J gene is TRBJ1-3, the V gene TRBV28; 9 bases agree with TRBD1. This CDR3 has 15 amino acids. Per germline, CDR1 MDHEN and CDR2 SYDVKM. The ends lost 2 bases at V and 4 bases at J; junction bases unmatched: 3.

The J gene is TRBJ2-1, the V gene TRBV15; TRBD1 agrees at 8 bases. The V and J ends lost 5 bases and 9 bases, in that order; junction bases with no gene match: 9. This CDR3 contains 14 residues. The germline gives CDR1 LNHNV, CDR2 YYDKDF (reference sequence). The CDR3 here is CATSSRQGWGEQFF. The DNA for the CDR3 is TGTGCCACCAGCTCGCGACAGGGGTGGGGTGAGCAGTTCTTC.

This CDR3 is CASSLSTVANYGYTF. For the CDR3, the DNA is TGTGCCAGCAGCCTATCGACGGTTGCTAACTATGGCTACACCTTC. The V gene is TRBV9, the J gene TRBJ1-2; D uncertain. The V gene lost 4 bases and the J gene lost 0 bases, with 13 bases spanning the gap. Germline CDR1 reads SGDLS; CDR2 reads YYNGEE. CDR3 length equals 15 residues.

This chain uses TRBV5-1 with TRBJ2-7; 7 bases match TRBD1. Unmatched junction bases numbered 7, after V lost 5 bases and J lost 5 bases. The CDR3 runs to 13 residues. Germline V gene data show CDR1 as SGHRS and CDR2 as YFSETQ. In DNA, the CDR3 is TGCGCCAGCAGTGGGGCAGGGGGAAACGAGCAGTACTTC. Residues: CASSGAGGNEQYF.

Relative to its sample, this clone is medium-sized. This chain uses TRBV27 with TRBJ2-7, with TRBD1 matching over 7 bases. V lost 5 bases and J lost 2; bases outside the gene matches: 15. Per the germline V gene, CDR1 is MNHEY and CDR2 is SMNVEV (reference sequence). CDR3 size: 17 residues. The CDR3 DNA reads as TGTGCCAGCAGTCTTTATAAACGGGACAGTTTTACCTACGAGCAGTACTTC. It translates to CASSLYKRDSFTYEQYF.

By its share, this clone is medium-sized. V gene TRBV18 combines with J gene TRBJ2-3; D remains ambiguous. V gave up 2 bases and J gave up 4 bases, with 4 bases separating them. The CDR3 length is 12 residues. Germline V gene sequence: CDR1 KGHSH, CDR2 LQKENI. The CDR3 region is CASSPGADTQYF. Here the CDR3 DNA reads TGTGCCAGCTCACCAGGGGCAGATACGCAGTATTTT.